This T cell receptor (beta chain) was found in a study of T cell changes during pregnancy in multiple sclerosis. The trim removed 4 bases at V and 5 bases at J, leaving 6 bases unmatched. CDR1 is LNHDA and CDR2 is SQIVND in the germline V gene (reference sequence). CDR3 length equals 16 residues. Method: immunoSEQ multiplex PCR; TCRdb's copy keeps in-frame clones and lacks some. The sample includes roughly 60,000 clones, 96% of them seen just once. The gene calls are TRBV19 and TRBJ2-3, with 13 nucleotides matching TRBD2. The clonotype was recovered from a female donor with multiple sclerosis, enrolled in a pregnancy study. The sample here was CD8+ T cells from peripheral blood mononuclear cells, taken after pregnancy. CDR3 protein: CASSNGLAGAGDTQYF. CDR3 DNA: TGTGCCAGTAGTAACGGACTAGCGGGAGCGGGAGATACGCAGTATTTT.